Listed below are T cell receptor beta chains from one sample, sequenced in a study of early T cells in non-severe SARS-CoV-2 infection. From the 5' RACE reads, TCRdb called clonotypes with MiXCR, one entry per CDR3 protein. The top ten clones hold roughly 1.3% of a sample with about 92,000 distinct CDR3 sequences, 16% of them seen once. Sequencing was performed on whole blood. The receptors shown here come from an adult who was a healthcare worker with PCR-confirmed SARS-CoV-2 infection or an uninfected control (not recorded which). Both conserved end residues are part of each CDR3. A D gene is named only where the DNA matches it firmly. The size entry is marked missing in some rows and otherwise reads once, few, many or a size class.

TRBV6-1	NA	many	TRBJ2-7	TGTGCCAGCAGTGAAGTTGCGACAGGACCCTACGAGCAGTACTTC	CASSEVATGPYEQYF
TRBV7-9	TRBD1	medium-sized	TRBJ2-7	TGTGCCAGCAGCTTACCCACGGGACAGGGGACCTACGAGCAGTACTTC	CASSLPTGQGTYEQYF
TRBV7-8	NA	NA	TRBJ2-1	TGTGCCAGCACCCCAGGCCCCTTCGAACCCTACAATGAGCAGTTCTTC	CASTPGPFEPYNEQFF
TRBV7-8	NA	few	TRBJ1-1	TGTGCCAGCAGCCCAAGATTGGGGGGCGTTCAGATGAAGGCTGAAGCTTTCTTT	CASSPRLGGVQMKAEAFF
TRBV12-3/TRBV12-4	TRBD2	NA	TRBJ2-3	TGTGCCAGCACCCTGACTAGCGGCACAGATACGCAGTATTTT	CASTLTSGTDTQYF
TRBV18	NA	NA	TRBJ2-7	TGTGCCAGCTCACCACCCGGACAGTCCTACGAGCAGTACTTC	CASSPPGQSYEQYF
TRBV28	NA	NA	TRBJ2-5	TGTGCCACCGATGGGGCTTTCGGAGAGACCCAGTACTTC	CATDGAFGETQYF
TRBV10-3	NA	NA	TRBJ2-6	TGTGCCATCAGTGAGTCAGGGGGATCTGGGGCCAACGTCCCGACTTTC	CAISESGGSGANVPTF
TRBV20-1	TRBD2	NA	TRBJ2-4	TGCAGTGCCGTCCTAGCGGGGGGGCCGAGGGCCAAAAACATTCAGTACTTC	CSAVLAGGPRAKNIQYF
TRBV18	NA	NA	TRBJ2-7	TGTGCCAGCTCACCCGCCTGGCGATCCTACGAGCAGTACTTC	CASSPAWRSYEQYF
TRBV25-1	TRBD2	few	TRBJ2-5	TGTGCCAGCAGTGCAAGCGGGGGCCAAGAGACCCAGTACTTC	CASSASGGQETQYF
TRBV6-2/TRBV6-3	NA	few	TRBJ2-2	TGTGCCAGCAGTTACCCTTCGGGAACAGTCGCGAACACCGGGGAGCTGTTTTTT	CASSYPSGTVANTGELFF
TRBV9	TRBD2	NA	TRBJ2-7	TGTGCCAGCTCCCCGGGACTAGCAATTAGCTCCTACGAGCAGTACTTC	CASSPGLAISSYEQYF
TRBV11-2	NA	NA	TRBJ2-2	TGTGCCAGCAGCGCTGCCGAGGGAACCGGGGAGCTGTTTTTT	CASSAAEGTGELFF
TRBV20-1	NA	few	TRBJ2-1	TGCAGTGCTAGATTACAGGCCCCGGATGGAAATGAGCAGTTCTTC	CSARLQAPDGNEQFF
TRBV19	NA	few	TRBJ2-1	TGTGCCAGTAGTCCCCATCGGAATGAGCAGTTCTTC	CASSPHRNEQFF
TRBV28	TRBD1	few	TRBJ2-7	TGTGCCAGCAGTTCCCATCAGGGGGCGGGTTTTCTGTACTTC	CASSSHQGAGFLYF
TRBV6-2/TRBV6-3	TRBD1	few	TRBJ1-5	TGTGCCAGCAGAACGTTGGACAGGGGTAGCAATCAGCCCCAGCATTTT	CASRTLDRGSNQPQHF
TRBV12-3/TRBV12-4	NA	NA	TRBJ2-6	TGTGCCAGCAGTTTCCAGGCTGGGGCCAACGTCCTGACTTTC	CASSFQAGANVLTF
TRBV7-8	NA	few	TRBJ2-7	TGTGCCAGCAGCACGCGGATCTCCTACGAGCAGTACTTC	CASSTRISYEQYF
TRBV7-6	TRBD2	many	TRBJ2-3	TGTGCCAGCAGCCCCCGAGGGGGACTAGCGACAAATACGCAGTATTTT	CASSPRGGLATNTQYF
TRBV11-2	NA	few	TRBJ2-1	TGTGCCAGCAGCTTCTCCGGGGCCCGTCTGATGGATGAGCAGTTCTTC	CASSFSGARLMDEQFF
TRBV9	TRBD1	few	TRBJ2-7	TGTGCCAGCAGCGAGGGACAGGGGGCCTCCTACGAGCAGTACTTC	CASSEGQGASYEQYF
TRBV4-3	NA	many	TRBJ1-2	TGCGCCAGCAGCCAAGACAGGCTGGGAGGCTACACCTTC	CASSQDRLGGYTF
TRBV12-3/TRBV12-4	TRBD2	few	TRBJ2-3	TGTGCCAGCAGTTTTGGACTAGCGGGATTAAGCACAGATACGCAGTATTTT	CASSFGLAGLSTDTQYF
TRBV20-1	TRBD1	NA	TRBJ2-7	TGCAGTGCTAGAGATTTAGTTCGGGACAGCTCCTACGAGCAGTACTTC	CSARDLVRDSSYEQYF
TRBV11-3	NA	many	TRBJ2-5	TGTGCCAGCAGCTCAATTGGAGGGGGCGGAGAGACCCAGTACTTC	CASSSIGGGGETQYF
TRBV28	TRBD1	few	TRBJ2-7	TGTGCCAGCAGTTTAAAGCCTACAGGGGGCTACGAGCAGTACTTC	CASSLKPTGGYEQYF
TRBV28	TRBD2	NA	TRBJ2-5	TGTGCCAGCAGTTTTGGCGGGGGGCGCTTGGCGACCCAGTACTTC	CASSFGGGRLATQYF
TRBV28	NA	few	TRBJ2-7	TGTGCCAGCACCCTGCGGGCGGAGTTCTCCTACGAGCAGTACTTC	CASTLRAEFSYEQYF
TRBV7-8	NA	many	TRBJ2-3	TGTGCCAGCAGCTTAGCGACAGGATTGACAGATACGCAGTATTTT	CASSLATGLTDTQYF
TRBV14	NA	many	TRBJ2-7	TGTGCCAGCAGCCAAACCGGGCTGGGGGGTTACTTC	CASSQTGLGGYF
TRBV18	NA	few	TRBJ1-1	TGTGCCAGCTCACCGGTAGGGGCAGACACTGAAGCTTTCTTT	CASSPVGADTEAFF
TRBV10-3	NA	few	TRBJ2-5	TGTGCCATCAGTGAGTCGGGGTACCAAGAGACCCAGTACTTC	CAISESGYQETQYF
TRBV20-1	TRBD2	many	TRBJ2-7	TGCAGTGCTAGAGACAAACTAGCGGGAGGTTACGAGCAGTACTTC	CSARDKLAGGYEQYF
TRBV30	NA	few	TRBJ2-7	TGTGCCTGGAGTGTACGGCAGGATGTGATGTACGAGCAGTACTTC	CAWSVRQDVMYEQYF
TRBV5-1	NA	NA	TRBJ2-7	TGCGCCAGCAGCACCCTGACAGCGGACAACGAGCAGTACTTC	CASSTLTADNEQYF
TRBV13	TRBD2	NA	TRBJ2-1	TGTGCCAGCAGCTTTCACCCCCTCGGGACTAGCGGAAACAATGAGCAGTTCTTC	CASSFHPLGTSGNNEQFF
TRBV21-1	NA	NA	TRBJ2-1	TGTGCCAGCAGCAAAAGGCGGTACAATGAGCAGTTCTTC	CASSKRRYNEQFF
TRBV20-1	NA	NA	TRBJ2-2	TGCAGTGCTAGTTACTTACCAAAGACAGGTTCGGCCGGGGAGCTGTTTTTT	CSASYLPKTGSAGELFF
TRBV11-2	NA	NA	TRBJ2-1	TGTGCCAGCAGCCCGAGGGACCCCCAGCAGTTCTTC	CASSPRDPQQFF
TRBV29-1	TRBD1	NA	TRBJ1-1	TGCAGCGTTGAAGACACAGGGGGTAGCACTGAAGCTTTCTTT	CSVEDTGGSTEAFF
TRBV5-4	NA	many	TRBJ2-1	TGTGCCAGCAGCTTCACCAATGAGCAGTTCTTC	CASSFTNEQFF
TRBV13	TRBD2	NA	TRBJ2-1	TGTGCCAGCAGCTCGGGACTAGCGGGGGGTTTTTACAATGAGCAGTTCTTC	CASSSGLAGGFYNEQFF
TRBV28	NA	few	TRBJ1-5	TGTGCCAGCAGTTTTCGGCAGGCGCATCAGCCCCAGCATTTT	CASSFRQAHQPQHF
TRBV2	NA	NA	TRBJ1-5	TGTGCCAGCAGCCGAGGGGGGATCGGCGACAATCAGCCCCAGCATTTT	CASSRGGIGDNQPQHF
TRBV29-1	NA	NA	TRBJ1-2	TGCAGCGTTGATAGGGGTGGCTATGGCTACACCTTC	CSVDRGGYGYTF
TRBV5-1	NA	few	TRBJ2-2	TGCGCCAGCAGCTTGGATCCGGATTCCGGGGAGCTGTTTTTT	CASSLDPDSGELFF
TRBV11-2	NA	few	TRBJ1-1	TGTGCCAGCAGCTCCACCACAGGGCTGAACACTGAAGCTTTCTTT	CASSSTTGLNTEAFF
TRBV29-1	NA	NA	TRBJ1-2	TGCAGCGTTGAAGACAATCGACAGGGCTACACCTTC	CSVEDNRQGYTF
TRBV20-1	TRBD2	few	TRBJ2-5	TGCAGTGGGTCTAGCGGTCTCTACCAAGAGACCCAGTACTTC	CSGSSGLYQETQYF
TRBV28	TRBD1	NA	TRBJ1-5	TGTGCCAGCAGTTTAGTCGCTGGACAGGCAAATCAGCCCCAGCATTTT	CASSLVAGQANQPQHF
TRBV4-3	NA	few	TRBJ1-6	TGCGCCAGCAGCCAAGCGGGGGCCGTAAAGTCACCCCTCCACTTT	CASSQAGAVKSPLHF
TRBV6-1	TRBD1	many	TRBJ2-3	TGTGCCAGCAGTGAAGTTACAGGGGGGACAGATACGCAGTATTTT	CASSEVTGGTDTQYF
TRBV7-9	NA	NA	TRBJ1-1	TGTGCCAGCAGCCCAGGACACGACACTGAAGCTTTCTTT	CASSPGHDTEAFF
TRBV11-2	NA	NA	TRBJ2-1	TGTGCCAGCAGCTTTGGGACAAAGTATGAGCAGTTCTTC	CASSFGTKYEQFF
TRBV7-2	NA	few	TRBJ2-7	TGTGCCAGCAGCTTGGGCAGGGAGTTCCACGAGCAGTACTTC	CASSLGREFHEQYF
TRBV5-1	NA	few	TRBJ1-1	TGCGCCAGCAGCTTAAGAGACGCATCTCAAAGTACTGAAGCTTTCTTT	CASSLRDASQSTEAFF
TRBV7-8	NA	NA	TRBJ1-4	TGTGCCAGCAGCTTAGTACGTCACCCAGGGGATAATGAAAAACTGTTTTTT	CASSLVRHPGDNEKLFF
TRBV29-1	TRBD2	NA	TRBJ2-3	TGCAGCACAAGCGGGACTACTAGCACAGATACGCAGTATTTT	CSTSGTTSTDTQYF